This T cell receptor beta chain appears in the sequencing data of a study of CD4 T cells in relation to SARS-CoV-2 and coronaviruses. The wider study: PBMCs were cultured with antigen for roughly nine days before TCR beta sequencing. The negative reference was HIV-1 Nef peptide pool or peptide-free culture.

Comments on this clone: Its antigen is undetermined.

Unexposed donor CD4+ T cells date from about 2010-2019, before the COVID-19 pandemic. CD4+ T cells were isolated from the cells after about 11 days of culture. Half the medium was replaced with IL-2 medium on days 3 and 7. Here immunoSEQ multiplex PCR was the method, and the copy in TCRdb shows in-frame clones only, minus some. The data show some 29,000 clones, about 70% seen once. Trimming stripped 0 bases from V and 4 bases from J, with 13 bases between. This CDR3 contains 15 residues. The V gene's germline CDR1 is SGHRS and CDR2 YFSETQ. The sequence was collected from a human donor in good health. The sample comprised CD4+ T cells from PBMCs, cultured in vitro. The chain combines TRBV5-1 with TRBJ1-2; no clear D gene. CDR3 nucleotide sequence: TGCGCCAGCAGCTTGGGAACCGTCGCGACCTATGGCTACACCTTC. Its protein is CASSLGTVATYGYTF.